These 26 T cell receptor beta chains were sequenced from one sample in a study of blood T cell repertoires in COVID-19. Clones were read by immunoSEQ multiplex PCR, and TCRdb kept only the in-frame ones, dropping some. Among roughly 150,000 clones, approximately 90% were seen once, and the ten largest hold roughly 5.3%. The sequencing input was peripheral blood. These receptors came from a young man with COVID-19, enrolled during active disease.

This chain connects TRBV4-3 to TRBJ2-2, with 8 bases fitting TRBD2. Germline CDR1 is LGHNA and CDR2 is YSLEER. This CDR3 region has 16 residues. Losses at the gene ends were 1 base for V and 6 bases for J; bases not matched to a gene: 7. CDR3 nucleotide sequence: TGCGCCAGCAGCCAAGGGGTAGCGGGACCGGCCGGGGAGCTGTTTTTT. Its protein product is CASSQGVAGPAGELFF.

The CDR3 here is CASSLGTFDGANVLTF. CDR3 nucleotide sequence: TGTGCCAGCAGCTTGGGGACATTCGACGGGGCCAACGTCCTGACTTTC. This rearrangement joins TRBV5-6 to TRBJ2-6, with a possible D match to TRBD1 (5 bases). Trimming removed 0 bases from V and 4 bases from J, with 11 bases in between. The V gene's germline CDR1 is SGHDT and CDR2 YYEEEE. The CDR3 sequence is 16 residues long.

V is TRBV6-5 and J is TRBJ1-2; D is perhaps TRBD1 (6 bases). Germline V gene sequence: CDR1 MNHEY, CDR2 SVGAGI. The CDR3 contains 12 residues. The V gene lost 5 bases and the J gene lost 10 bases, with 14 bases spanning the gap. The CDR3 sequence: CASSKLQGDYTF. CDR3 in DNA: TGTGCCAGCAGTAAACTACAGGGTGACTACACCTTC.

The genes are TRBV5-6 and TRBJ2-7; no clear D gene. Looked up from germline, CDR1 is SGHDT and CDR2 is YYEEEE. Trimming took 4 bases from V and 0 from J, leaving 14 bases between them. This CDR3 spans 15 amino acids. CDR3 nucleotides: TGTGCCAGCAGCCTGCAACCCAGGTACTCCTACGAGCAGTACTTC. Amino acid sequence: CASSLQPRYSYEQYF.

The V gene is TRBV6-2 or TRBV6-3, the J gene TRBJ2-2; perhaps TRBD1 as D (6 bases). Germline V CDR1 and CDR2: MNHEY, SVGEGT. The CDR3 totals 17 residues. V was cut by 6 bases and J by 3 bases, with 20 bases left in between. Here the CDR3 reads CASRPSTGSPDTGELFF. For the CDR3, the DNA is TGTGCCAGCAGACCTAGTACAGGGTCTCCGGACACCGGGGAGCTGTTTTTT.

The chain has TRBV9 and TRBJ2-5; 10 positions match TRBD1. CDR1 SGDLS and CDR2 YYNGEE come from the germline V gene. The CDR3 is made up of 15 amino acids. With V trimmed by 4 bases and J by 2 bases, 5 bases remained unmatched. CDR3 protein: CASSIRTGGQETQYF. The CDR3 DNA follows: TGTGCCAGCAGCATCCGGACAGGGGGACAAGAGACCCAGTACTTC.

This clone was seen just once. The gene calls are TRBV6-5 and TRBJ1-5, with no clear D. Germline CDR1 reads MNHEY; CDR2 reads SVGAGI. V was pared by 6 bases and J by 1 base, with 7 bases between. The CDR3 spans 13 residues. The CDR3 nucleotides read TGTGCCAGCAGACAGCAGAGCAATCAGCCCCAGCATTTT. Translation: CASRQQSNQPQHF.

The rearrangement joins TRBV27 to TRBJ1-4; D is unresolved. Per germline, CDR1 MNHEY and CDR2 SMNVEV (reference sequence). V was pared by 5 bases and J by 2 bases, with 6 bases between. This CDR3 region has 13 residues. The CDR3, as DNA: TGTGCCAGCAGTGAGGGTACTAATGAAAAACTGTTTTTT. The encoded protein is CASSEGTNEKLFF. Full variable domain (missing parts from reference TRBV27 and TRBJ1-4): EAQVTQNPRYLITVTGKKLTVTCSQNMNHEYMSWYRQDPGLGLRQIYYSMNVEVTDKGDVPEGYKVSRKEKRNFPLILESPSPNQTSLYFCASSEGTNEKLFFGSGTQLSVL.

The chain combines TRBV19 with TRBJ2-6; D is perhaps TRBD2 (6 bases). V was pared by 7 bases and J by 0 bases, with 13 bases between. This CDR3 is 16 amino acids long. The germline V gene encodes CDR1 LNHDA and CDR2 SQIVND (reference sequence). This CDR3 is CASNQAGRSGANVLTF. For the CDR3, the DNA is TGTGCCAGTAATCAAGCGGGTCGCTCTGGGGCCAACGTCCTGACTTTC.

The sample holds one count of this clone. The J gene is TRBJ2-7, the V gene TRBV6-5; 7 positions match TRBD2. The V and J ends lost 4 bases and 3 bases, in that order; junction bases with no gene match: 9. Germline V gene data show CDR1 as MNHEY and CDR2 as SVGAGI. The CDR3 extends over 15 amino acids. The CDR3 protein is CASSSYGRRGYEQYF. The CDR3 DNA follows: TGTGCCAGCAGTTCCTACGGGAGGAGAGGCTACGAGCAGTACTTC.

The CDR3 coding sequence is TGCGCCAGCAGCCCCTTCCGGGACAGGGGCTCCTACGAGCAGTACTTC. Translating gives CASSPFRDRGSYEQYF. The chain uses TRBV4-1 and TRBJ2-7; 10 bases agree with TRBD1. J was trimmed by 0 bases and V by 4 bases; bases with no gene match: 6. Germline CDR1 reads MGHRA; CDR2 reads YSYEKL. This CDR3 spans 16 amino acids.

The chain uses TRBV11-2 and TRBJ2-2; D is perhaps TRBD1 (7 bases). The V and J ends lost 5 bases and 4 bases respectively, with 20 bases between them. CDR1 and CDR2 from the germline V gene are SGHAT and FQNNGV. This CDR3 is 17 amino acids long. The CDR3 loop is CASSTRRGTARTGELFF. CDR3 DNA: TGTGCCAGCAGCACCCGGAGGGGGACAGCCCGCACCGGGGAGCTGTTTTTT.

The count of this clone is one. The CDR3 reads CASSPSVRSYEQYF. The CDR3 DNA reads as TGTGCCAGCAGCCCCTCTGTGAGGTCCTACGAGCAGTACTTC. The chain employs TRBV13 and TRBJ2-7; D unclear. The CDR3 has 14 amino acids. Germline V gene sequence: CDR1 PRHDT, CDR2 FYEKMQ (reference sequence). V shed 5 bases and J shed 1 base, with 12 bases lying between them. Together with reference TRBV13 and TRBJ2-7, the CDR3 gives the full variable domain: AAGVIQSPRHLIKEKRETATLKCYPIPRHDTVYWYQQGPGQDPQFLISFYEKMQSDKGSIPDRFSAQQFSDYHSELNMSSLELGDSALYFCASSPSVRSYEQYFGPGTRLTVT.

The chain carries TRBV5-4 and TRBJ2-2; the match to TRBD2 covers 10 bases. This CDR3 has 18 amino acids. Germline V gives CDR1 SGHNT, CDR2 YYREEE (reference sequence). V shed 4 bases and J 3 bases; nucleotides not matched to a gene: 12. CDR3 loop: CASSPPPPSGSHTGELFF. CDR3 bases: TGTGCCAGCAGCCCCCCCCCGCCTAGCGGGAGTCACACCGGGGAGCTGTTTTTT.

CDR3 nucleotides: TGTGCCACTCCTCCGACAAGTGGCCTAAGCACAGATACGCAGTATTTT. Translated, it gives CATPPTSGLSTDTQYF. This rearrangement joins TRBV3-1 (or the pseudogene TRBV3-2) to TRBJ2-3; D is unclear. V was pared by 10 bases and J by 0 bases, with 20 bases between. From germline, CDR1 is LGHDT and CDR2 YNNKEL (reference sequence). This CDR3 spans 16 amino acids.

This chain uses TRBV28 with TRBJ1-1, with TRBD1 as a possible D gene (5 bases). CDR3 length: 14 residues. V was trimmed by 1 base and J by 2 bases, leaving 8 bases between them. The germline V gene has CDR1 MDHEN and CDR2 SYDVKM. As DNA, the CDR3 is TGTGCCAGCAGTTTATTAGGGGTTAACACTGAAGCTTTCTTT. Translating it yields CASSLLGVNTEAFF.

This clone was detected once. The chain has TRBV28 and TRBJ1-1; no clear D gene. Germline lookup yields CDR1 MDHEN and CDR2 SYDVKM. Trimming left V 7 bases short and J 1 base short, with 19 bases between. The CDR3 loop spans 16 amino acids. CDR3 nucleotide sequence: TGTGCCAGCACCTCCGGGAACGGCAGGTGGAACACTGAAGCTTTCTTT. Protein product: CASTSGNGRWNTEAFF.

The chain carries TRBV5-1 and TRBJ2-5; the D gene is possibly TRBD2 (6 bases). Germline V gene data show CDR1 as SGHRS and CDR2 as YFSETQ. V lost 5 bases and J 4 bases, leaving 6 bases between the germline ends. CDR3 length: 11 residues. The CDR3 nucleotides are TGCGCCAGCAGAGCGGGAGAGACCCAGTACTTC. This gives the protein CASRAGETQYF.

The genes are TRBV3-1 (or the pseudogene TRBV3-2) and TRBJ2-1, with 9 bases identical to TRBD2. This CDR3 contains 17 residues. J gave up 2 bases and V 7 bases, and 12 bases lay outside the gene matches. Per the germline V gene, CDR1 is LGHDT and CDR2 is YNNKEL (reference sequence). CDR3 protein: CASTPAGTSSAYNEQFF. CDR3 in DNA: TGTGCCAGCACACCGGCCGGGACTAGCTCGGCCTACAATGAGCAGTTCTTC.

The chain recombines TRBV6-2 or TRBV6-3 with TRBJ2-3, with D perhaps TRBD2 (5 bases). V was trimmed by 2 bases and J by 3 bases, leaving 12 bases between them. The CDR3 sequence is 15 residues long. The germline CDR1 and CDR2 sequences are MNHEY and SVGEGT. This CDR3 is CASSYDGLETDTQYF. CDR3 sequence (DNA): TGTGCCAGCAGTTACGACGGACTCGAGACAGATACGCAGTATTTT.

This chain links TRBV11-2 with TRBJ2-2; 14 positions agree with TRBD2. Germline V gene lookup returns CDR1 SGHAT and CDR2 FQNNGV. The CDR3 extends over 19 amino acids. The V segment lost 2 bases and the J segment 6 bases; nucleotides outside the gene matches: 11. The DNA of the CDR3 is TGTGCCAGCAGCTTATTTGCATCCGGGACTAGCGGGAGTGCCGGGGAGCTGTTTTTT. Its protein product is CASSLFASGTSGSAGELFF.

The gene calls are TRBV13 and TRBJ2-1, with a weak D call TRBD2 (6 bases). Trimming cost V 3 bases and J 9 bases, with 18 bases left between them. The V gene's germline CDR1 is PRHDT and CDR2 FYEKMQ (reference sequence). This CDR3 has 15 residues. CDR3 loop: CASSFRMGGVGEQFF. The CDR3 DNA follows: TGTGCCAGCAGCTTTCGCATGGGGGGTGTCGGTGAGCAGTTCTTC. The full variable domain, in which reference TRBV13 and TRBJ2-1 provide the parts outside the CDR3, is AAGVIQSPRHLIKEKRETATLKCYPIPRHDTVYWYQQGPGQDPQFLISFYEKMQSDKGSIPDRFSAQQFSDYHSELNMSSLELGDSALYFCASSFRMGGVGEQFFGPGTRLTVL.

This chain joins TRBV10-3 and TRBJ1-2; D call uncertain. Trimming pared 7 bases from V and 0 bases from J, leaving 15 bases between. This CDR3 has 15 residues. Germline CDR1 is ENHRY and CDR2 is SYGVKD. The CDR3 protein is CAITLGSGTNYGYTF. The CDR3 DNA follows: TGTGCCATCACCTTAGGGAGCGGAACTAACTATGGCTACACCTTC.

The chain couples TRBV5-1 to TRBJ2-7; TRBD2 might be the D (6 bases). The germline V gene encodes CDR1 SGHRS and CDR2 YFSETQ. V lost 0 bases and J lost 0, with 16 bases in between. This CDR3 is built from 17 residues. The CDR3 DNA follows: TGCGCCAGCAGCTTGGCCCCGGGACTCTCTAACTCCTACGAGCAGTACTTC. Its translation: CASSLAPGLSNSYEQYF.

The V call is TRBV7-9, the J call TRBJ2-5, with a weak D call TRBD2 (6 bases). Germline values: CDR1 SEHNR, CDR2 FQNEAQ (reference sequence). The CDR3 covers 14 residues. V was cut by 5 bases and J by 1 base, with 11 bases left in between. In nucleotides, the CDR3 is TGTGCCAGCAGCCCCGCTAGCGTCCAAGAGACCCAGTACTTC. This gives the protein CASSPASVQETQYF.

The CDR3 DNA sequence: TGTGCCAGCAGCCCAGGGACAGATGAAAAACTGTTTTTT. It codes for CASSPGTDEKLFF. The chain is built from TRBV9 and TRBJ1-4; TRBD1 aligns across 7 bases. The J segment lost 6 bases and the V segment lost 4 bases, leaving 3 bases of the junction unmatched. The CDR3 totals 13 residues. Germline CDR1 SGDLS, CDR2 YYNGEE.